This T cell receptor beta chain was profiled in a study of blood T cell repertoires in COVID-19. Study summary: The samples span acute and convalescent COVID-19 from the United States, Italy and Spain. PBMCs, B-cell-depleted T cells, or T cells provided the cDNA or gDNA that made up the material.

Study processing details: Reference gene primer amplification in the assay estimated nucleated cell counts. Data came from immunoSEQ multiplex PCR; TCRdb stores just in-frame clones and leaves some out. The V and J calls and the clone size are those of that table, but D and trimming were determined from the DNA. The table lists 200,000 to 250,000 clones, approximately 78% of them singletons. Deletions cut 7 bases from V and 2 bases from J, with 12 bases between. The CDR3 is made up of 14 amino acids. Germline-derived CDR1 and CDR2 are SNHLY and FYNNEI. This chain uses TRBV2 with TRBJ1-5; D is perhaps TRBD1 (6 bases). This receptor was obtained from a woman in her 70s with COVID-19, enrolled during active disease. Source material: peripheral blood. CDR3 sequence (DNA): TGTGCCAGCACTGCCAGGGGCGGCAATCAGCCCCAGCATTTT. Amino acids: CASTARGGNQPQHF.